The 3 T cell receptor beta chains presented below share a single source sample, sequenced in a study of T cell repertoires in cytomegalovirus infection. A single record per CDR3 protein comes from TCRdb applying MiXCR to the reads. The table shows roughly 600,000 distinct CDR3 sequences, with 20% to 30% occurring only once. Sequenced: CD8+ T cells from PBMCs. The receptors stem from a human donor in good health (CMV status not recorded). Some clones in this sample may be carry-over from other donors' samples.

The V and J genes are TRBV28 and TRBJ2-1, with D unclear. Trimming stripped 7 bases from V and 0 bases from J, with 10 bases between. The CDR3 consists of 14 residues. Germline values: CDR1 MDHEN, CDR2 SYDVKM. The CDR3 sequence is CASTSRSSYNEQFF. As DNA, the CDR3 is TGTGCCAGCACCAGTCGGTCCTCCTACAATGAGCAGTTCTTC. The full variable domain, its missing parts supplied by reference TRBV28 and TRBJ2-1, is DVKVTQSSRYLVKRTGEKVFLECVQDMDHENMFWYRQDPGLGLRLIYFSYDVKMKEKGDIPEGYSVSREKKERFSLILESASTNQTSMYLCASTSRSSYNEQFFGPGTRLTVL.

This clonotype was seen only once. A much more abundant neighbour one base away suggests this may be a read error. The chain uses TRBV28 and TRBJ1-1, with TRBD1 matching over 8 bases. After removal of 6 bases from V and 7 bases from J, the junction contained 10 bases not matched to a gene. CDR3 length equals 14 residues. Germline lookup yields CDR1 MDHEN and CDR2 SYDVKM. The CDR3 sequence: CASRDRDVRVEAFF. Here the CDR3 DNA reads TGTGCCAGCAGGGACAGGGATGTGAGGGTTGAAGCTTTCTTT.

This clonotype was recorded at least ten times. The rearrangement links TRBV28 to TRBJ1-2; the D is unclear. The V end lost 6 bases, the J end lost 2 bases, and 4 bases lay between the germline ends. In germline, CDR1 is MDHEN, CDR2 SYDVKM. This CDR3 region has 11 residues. The CDR3 sequence: CASSLNYGYTF. As DNA, the CDR3 is TGTGCCAGCAGCCTAAACTATGGCTACACCTTC.